The 8 T cell receptor beta chains in this list originate from one sample, sequenced in a study of identical twins. TCRdb reprocessed the 5' RACE reads via MiXCR and lists one record per CDR3 protein. The sample holds hundreds of thousands of distinct CDR3 sequences, around an eighth seen once. Sequenced material: memory (CD45RO+) T cells sorted from blood. These TCRs come from a woman aged 18-30 years in good health.

There are a few counts of this clonotype. J is TRBJ2-7 and V is TRBV7-2; TRBD2 matches 9 bases. The CDR3 is 16 amino acids. Germline values: CDR1 SGHTA, CDR2 FQGNSA. With V trimmed by 5 bases and J by 7 bases, 15 bases remained unmatched. CDR3 bases: TGTGCCAGCAGCCTGAGCGGGTTAGCGGGAGTAAAAGAGCAGTACTTC. Its translation is CASSLSGLAGVKEQYF. The variable domain in full, with the rest retrieved from reference TRBV7-2 and TRBJ2-7, is GAGVSQSPSNKVTEKGKDVELRCDPISGHTALYWYRQSLGQGLEFLIYFQGNSAPDKSGLPSDRFSAERTGGSVSTLTIQRTQQEDSAVYLCASSLSGLAGVKEQYFGPGTRLTVT.

This clonotype was seen a handful of times. The chain has TRBV27 and TRBJ2-7, with 7 bases fitting TRBD1. V shed 5 bases, J shed 1 base, and the junction held 5 bases outside the gene matches. The germline V gene has CDR1 MNHEY and CDR2 SMNVEV (reference sequence). The CDR3 extends over 14 amino acids. The CDR3 protein is CASSTGTDSYEQYF. Written as DNA, the CDR3 is TGTGCCAGCAGTACCGGGACAGATTCCTACGAGCAGTACTTC.

The sample holds many counts of this clonotype. The J gene is TRBJ2-3, the V gene TRBV20-1; 10 bases agree with TRBD2. The length of the CDR3 is 16 residues. Germline values: CDR1 DFQATT, CDR2 SNEGSKA (reference sequence). V was clipped by 3 bases and J by 6 bases; unmatched bases: 12. The CDR3 DNA follows: TGCAGTGCTAGTCCCGGGACTAGCGTAATTAGCGATACGCAGTATTTT. Protein product: CSASPGTSVISDTQYF.

V and J are TRBV21-1 and TRBJ2-7; the D call TRBD1 from the table was never checked on the DNA. TRBV21-1 is given as a pseudogene. The CDR3 has 15 residues. The CDR3 DNA is TGTGCCAGCTTTCGACAGGGGGATATTACCTACGAGCAGTACTTC. Encoded protein: CASFRQGDITYEQYF.

On this clonotype itself: Sequence at one end of the junction differs from germline and may be a read error. The chain couples TRBV3-1 to TRBJ2-5; weak D call: TRBD2 (5 bases). CDR1 and CDR2 from the germline V gene are LGHDT and YNNKEL (reference sequence). The CDR3 length is 15 residues. CDR3 coding DNA: TGTGCCACCAGCCAACGGATCCCGGGGAAAGAGACCCAGTACTTC. Its protein is CATSQRIPGKETQYF.

This clonotype was counted a few times. A much larger clone lies a single base off, so this may be a read error. The chain joins TRBV20-1 to TRBJ2-3, with D possibly being TRBD2 (5 bases). Between the trimmed V and J ends, which lost 3 bases and 1 base, there was a span of 5 bases. Germline V lookup: CDR1 DFQATT, CDR2 SNEGSKA (reference sequence). The CDR3 is 12 residues long. The CDR3 here is CSASGGTDTQYF. Written as DNA, the CDR3 is TGCAGTGCTAGCGGGGGCACAGATACGCAGTATTTT.

V and J are TRBV5-6 and TRBJ2-1; TRBD1 matches at 9 bases. CDR3 size: 16 residues. Germline CDR1 and CDR2: SGHDT and YYEEEE. Trimming took 1 base from V and 5 from J; bases not matched to a gene: 7. The CDR3, as DNA: TGTGCCAGCAGCTTGTATGGGACAGGGCGTAACAATGAGCAGTTCTTC. It yields the protein CASSLYGTGRNNEQFF.

The chain couples TRBV5-6 to TRBJ1-1; D is unresolved. The CDR3 runs 14 residues. V was pared by 0 bases and J by 1 base, with 7 bases between. The germline CDR1 and CDR2 sequences are SGHDT and YYEEEE. CDR3 sequence reads: CASSLGARNTEAFF. DNA for the CDR3: TGTGCCAGCAGCTTGGGGGCTAGGAACACTGAAGCTTTCTTT.